The sequence of this TCR beta chain was determined in a study of shared clonotypes between healthy human individuals. Regarding this clone: The antigen is not known.

The protocol was immunoSEQ multiplex PCR, while the TCRdb copy is restricted to in-frame clones and leaves out a portion. The sample lists about 1 million clones, approximately 72% occurring once. Study-level findings and limits: Among four donors, approximately 5% of naive CD4 clonotypes were found in common. Sequencing of the sorted subsets was shown by rarefaction to be incomplete despite large depth. The diversity represented, both genetic and in exposure history, was limited by few donors.

The V and J ends lost 2 bases and 7 bases, in that order; junction bases with no gene match: 8. CDR3 length: 15 amino acids. Germline loops: CDR1 MNHEY, CDR2 SVGAGI. Within Nashville, Tennessee resided all donors, each a Caucasian adult. V is TRBV6-5 and J is TRBJ1-1; 9 bases map to TRBD1. This receptor was identified in a man in his late teens or twenties in good health. Sequencing was performed on memory CD4+ T cells sorted from blood. Documented subset: CD45RA-negative fraction. The CDR3 nucleotides read TGTGCCAGCAGTTACCCCGGACAGGGGAGGAATGAAGCTTTCTTT. This translates into CASSYPGQGRNEAFF.